The present T cell receptor (beta chain) was sequenced within a study of blood T cell repertoires in COVID-19. Study-level information: The study drew acute and convalescent COVID-19 samples from the United States, Italy and Spain.

How the authors handled the data: Estimation of nucleated cell counts was performed using reference gene primer amplification. The data were produced by immunoSEQ multiplex PCR, yet TCRdb's version contains in-frame clones alone and is incomplete. That table gives V, J and clone size, and the DNA gave D and trimming. This table has under 250,000 clones, 85% appearing once. CDR3 length equals 13 residues. Trimming cost V 2 bases and J 1 base, with 6 bases left between them. Germline assignment: CDR1 SGDLS and CDR2 YYNGEE. Enrolled during active infection, Seattle patients were then followed longitudinally.

Sequencing was carried out using peripheral blood. V and J are TRBV9 and TRBJ1-1; no reliable D call. The sequence came from a woman between 65 and 79 years old with COVID-19, enrolled during active disease. The CDR3 DNA reads as TGTGCCAGCAGCGTTGACACGAACACTGAAGCTTTCTTT. Amino acids: CASSVDTNTEAFF.